This TCR beta chain comes out of a study of blood T cell repertoires in COVID-19. About the research overall: T cells, B-cell-depleted T cells, or PBMCs provided the cDNA or gDNA that served as material.

Per germline, CDR1 SGHDN and CDR2 FVKESK. CDR3 length equals 17 residues. The germline V and J ends were trimmed by 4 bases and 1 base, with 16 bases remaining between them. Sequenced by immunoSEQ multiplex PCR; TCRdb stores in-frame clones only, minus some. The table lists about 26,000 clones, over 70% of them singletons. V is TRBV14 and J is TRBJ1-4, with D unresolved. Sequencing was carried out using peripheral blood. The clonotype comes from a man in his fifties with active or convalescent COVID-19. As DNA, the CDR3 is TGTGCCAGCAGCCCCCAGGTGCCACTCAAAACTAATGAAAAACTGTTTTTT. It encodes CASSPQVPLKTNEKLFF.